This TCR beta chain originates from a study of patients and donors after allogeneic stem cell transplantation. This CDR3 has 16 amino acids. The trim removed 5 bases at V and 6 bases at J, leaving 10 bases unmatched. MiXCR, run by TCRdb on the RT-PCR reads, gives a single entry per CDR3 protein. The sample consists of approximately 99,000 distinct CDR3 sequences, over 30% of them appearing once. Sequenced: blood, either unsorted or a sorted T cell fraction (not recorded which). The TCR sequence derives from a human donor who was either an allogeneic HSCT recipient or a stem cell or donor lymphocyte infusion donor (not recorded which). It is not recorded whose cells these are; they may come from a transplant donor. The V and J genes are TRBV12-3 or TRBV12-4 and TRBJ1-4, with 9 bases fitting TRBD1. In DNA form, the CDR3 reads TGTGCCAGCAGTCCCCCCGGCGGGACAGGGTATGAAAAACTGTTTTTT. It yields the protein CASSPPGGTGYEKLFF.